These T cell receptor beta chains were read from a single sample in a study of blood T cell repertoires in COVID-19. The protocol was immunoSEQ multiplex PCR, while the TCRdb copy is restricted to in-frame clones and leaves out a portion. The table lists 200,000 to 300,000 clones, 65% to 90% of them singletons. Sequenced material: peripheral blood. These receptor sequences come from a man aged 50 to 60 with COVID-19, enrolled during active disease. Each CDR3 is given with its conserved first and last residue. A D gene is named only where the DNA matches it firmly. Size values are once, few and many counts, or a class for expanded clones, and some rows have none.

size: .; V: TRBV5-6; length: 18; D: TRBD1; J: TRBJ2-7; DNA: TGTGCCAGCAGCTCCAGGGGATCATGGACAGGACTGGTCTACGAGCAGTACTTC; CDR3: CASSSRGSWTGLVYEQYF
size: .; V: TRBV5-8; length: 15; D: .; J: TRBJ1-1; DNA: TGTGCCAGCAGCTTGGGAGGACTCTGGAACACTGAAGCTTTCTTT; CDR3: CASSLGGLWNTEAFF
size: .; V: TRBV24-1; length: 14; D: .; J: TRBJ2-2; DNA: TGTGCCACCAGTGCAGGGGCCTACACCGGGGAGCTGTTTTTT; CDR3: CATSAGAYTGELFF
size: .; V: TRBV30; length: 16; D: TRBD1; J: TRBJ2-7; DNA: TGTGCCTGGAGTCCATTAACCGGGACAGGGCAAAGAGAGCAGTACTTC; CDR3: CAWSPLTGTGQREQYF
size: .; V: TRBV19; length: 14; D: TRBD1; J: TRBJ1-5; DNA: TGTGCCACAGCCGGGACAGACTTAAATCAGCCCCAGCATTTT; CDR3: CATAGTDLNQPQHF
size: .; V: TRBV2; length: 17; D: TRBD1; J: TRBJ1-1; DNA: TGTGCCAGCAGTGCTACGGGACAGGGACACATGAACACTGAAGCTTTCTTT; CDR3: CASSATGQGHMNTEAFF
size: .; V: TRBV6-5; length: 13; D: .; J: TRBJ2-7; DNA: TGTGCCAGCAGAAACACAGGGTTCGACGAGCAGTACTTC; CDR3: CASRNTGFDEQYF
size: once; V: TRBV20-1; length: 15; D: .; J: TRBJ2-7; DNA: TGCAGTGCTAGTACTAGGGGGACCCACTCCTACGAGCAGTACTTC; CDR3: CSASTRGTHSYEQYF
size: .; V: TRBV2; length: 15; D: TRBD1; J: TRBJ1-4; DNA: TGTGCCAGCAGCGACATCCGGGACAGGGTTTTTAAACTGTTTTTT; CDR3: CASSDIRDRVFKLFF
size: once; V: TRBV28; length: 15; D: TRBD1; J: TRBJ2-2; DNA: TGTGCCAGCAGACGTCCCGGGACAGGGACCGGGGAGCTGTTTTTT; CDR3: CASRRPGTGTGELFF
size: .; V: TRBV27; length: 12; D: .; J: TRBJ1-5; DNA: TGTGCCAGACTATTCCGTAATCAGCCCCAGCATTTT; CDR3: CARLFRNQPQHF
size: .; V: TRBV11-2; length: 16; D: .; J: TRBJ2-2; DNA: TGTGCCAGCAGTCTTAAACAGGACCAGTACACCGGGGAGCTGTTTTTT; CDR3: CASSLKQDQYTGELFF
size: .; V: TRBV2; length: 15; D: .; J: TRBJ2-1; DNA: TGTGCCAGCAGTCGTGACAGGAGCTCCTACAATGAGCAGTTCTTC; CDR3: CASSRDRSSYNEQFF
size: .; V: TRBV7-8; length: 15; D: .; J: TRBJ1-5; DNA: TGTGCCAGCAGCTTATTGCCAGGAAGCTATCAGCCCCAGCATTTT; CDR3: CASSLLPGSYQPQHF
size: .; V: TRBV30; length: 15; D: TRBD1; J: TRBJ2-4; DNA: TGTGCCTGGAGTCTAACGGGACAGGGCAAAAACATTCAGTACTTC; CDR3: CAWSLTGQGKNIQYF
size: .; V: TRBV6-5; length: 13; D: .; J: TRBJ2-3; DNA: TGTGCCAGCAGTTACTCGCGTTTTGGTACGCAGTATTTT; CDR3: CASSYSRFGTQYF
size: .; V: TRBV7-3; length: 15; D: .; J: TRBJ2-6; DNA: TGTGCCAGCAGCCCCCTGAGCTCTGGGGCCAACGTCCTGACTTTC; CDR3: CASSPLSSGANVLTF
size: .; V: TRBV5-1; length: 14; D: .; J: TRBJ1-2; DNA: TGCGCCAGCAGCTTGACGGGAGAGACCTATGGCTACACCTTC; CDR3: CASSLTGETYGYTF
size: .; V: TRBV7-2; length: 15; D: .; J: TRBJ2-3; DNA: TGTGCCAGCAGCCCCGGGGGGCCTAGCACAGATACGCAGTATTTT; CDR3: CASSPGGPSTDTQYF
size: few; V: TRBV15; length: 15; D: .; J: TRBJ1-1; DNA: TGTGCCACCAGCGAGAACCTACAGGGTTATGGTGAAGCTTTCTTT; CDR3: CATSENLQGYGEAFF
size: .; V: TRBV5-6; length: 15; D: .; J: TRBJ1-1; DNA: TGTGCCAGCAGCTTGGAGACTGGCCAGGGTTGGGGAGCTTTCTTT; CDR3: CASSLETGQGWGAFF
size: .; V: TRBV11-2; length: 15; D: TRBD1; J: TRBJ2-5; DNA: TGTGCCAGCAGCTTTTCCAGGGGGCGTCAAGAGACCCAGTACTTC; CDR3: CASSFSRGRQETQYF
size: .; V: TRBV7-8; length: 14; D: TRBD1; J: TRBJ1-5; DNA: TGTGCCAGCAGCCCTGGACAGGGCAATCAGCCCCAGCATTTT; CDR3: CASSPGQGNQPQHF
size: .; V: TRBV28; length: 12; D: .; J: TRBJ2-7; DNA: TGTGCCAGCAGTTTCGGTCCCTACGAGCAGTACTTC; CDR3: CASSFGPYEQYF
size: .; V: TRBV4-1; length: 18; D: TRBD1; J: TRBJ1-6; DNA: TGCGCCAGCAGCCAAGGTGGACAGGGGGCTTCCTATAATTCACCCCTCCACTTT; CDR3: CASSQGGQGASYNSPLHF
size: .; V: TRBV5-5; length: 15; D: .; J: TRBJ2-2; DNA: TGTGCCAGCAGCTCTCGCAGGGAACACACCGGGGAGCTGTTTTTT; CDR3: CASSSRREHTGELFF
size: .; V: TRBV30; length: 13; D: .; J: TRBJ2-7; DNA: TGTGCCTGGACGGCCAGGGGGAGGTACGAGCAGTACTTC; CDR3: CAWTARGRYEQYF
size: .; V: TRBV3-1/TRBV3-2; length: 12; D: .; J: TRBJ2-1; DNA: TGTGCCGCAAGCGGCCCCTACAATGAGCAGTTCTTC; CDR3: CAASGPYNEQFF
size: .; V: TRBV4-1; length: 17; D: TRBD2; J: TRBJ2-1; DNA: TGCGCCACGAGAGGGATTCGTTCGGGGGGTTCCTACAATGAGCAGTTCTTC; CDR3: CATRGIRSGGSYNEQFF
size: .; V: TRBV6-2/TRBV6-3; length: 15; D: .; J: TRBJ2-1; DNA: TGTGCCAGCAGTTATGGGCGTGACGCCTACAATGAGCAGTTCTTC; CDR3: CASSYGRDAYNEQFF
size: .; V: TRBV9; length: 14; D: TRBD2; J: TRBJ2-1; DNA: TGTGCCAGCAGCCCACTTAGCGGGGGCGGTGAGCAGTTCTTC; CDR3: CASSPLSGGGEQFF
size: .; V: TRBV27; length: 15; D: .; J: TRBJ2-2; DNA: TGTGCCAGCAGTTTGTCCAGGGTAGGCGCCGGGGAGCTGTTTTTT; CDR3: CASSLSRVGAGELFF
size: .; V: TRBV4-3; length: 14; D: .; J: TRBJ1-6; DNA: TGCGCCAGCAGCCAAGTCCAAGAGAGTTCACCCCTCCACTTT; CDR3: CASSQVQESSPLHF
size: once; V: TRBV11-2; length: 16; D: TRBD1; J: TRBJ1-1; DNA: TGTGCCAGCAGCTTGGGCCTAGACAGGGGAGAGACTGAAGCTTTCTTT; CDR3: CASSLGLDRGETEAFF
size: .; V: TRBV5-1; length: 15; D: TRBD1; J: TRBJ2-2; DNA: TGCGCCAGCACCATAGGACAGGGGTCTTCAGGGGAGCTGTTTTTT; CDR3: CASTIGQGSSGELFF
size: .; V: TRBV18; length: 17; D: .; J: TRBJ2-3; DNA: TGTGCCAGCTCACCACCTAACCGGAGGCACAGCACAGATACGCAGTATTTT; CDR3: CASSPPNRRHSTDTQYF
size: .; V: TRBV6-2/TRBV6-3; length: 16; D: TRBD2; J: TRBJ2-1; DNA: TGTGCCAGCAGTTCCTCGGGAAGCGGGGTCTTGAATGAGCAGTTCTTC; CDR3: CASSSSGSGVLNEQFF
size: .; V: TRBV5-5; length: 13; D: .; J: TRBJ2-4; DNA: TGTGCCAGCAGCTGGGGGCAGGAGACCATTCAGTACTTC; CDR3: CASSWGQETIQYF
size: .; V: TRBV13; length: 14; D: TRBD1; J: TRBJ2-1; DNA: TGTGCCACCCAAGACAGGGGCTCCTACAATGAGCAGTTCTTC; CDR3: CATQDRGSYNEQFF
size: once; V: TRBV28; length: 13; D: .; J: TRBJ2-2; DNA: TGTGCCAGCCTTAGAGGGTTCACCGGGGAGCTGTTTTTT; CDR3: CASLRGFTGELFF
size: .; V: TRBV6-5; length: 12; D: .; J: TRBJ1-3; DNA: TGTGCCAGCAGAGCCCCTGGAAACACCATATATTTT; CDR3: CASRAPGNTIYF
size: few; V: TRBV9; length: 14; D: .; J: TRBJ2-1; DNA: TGTGCCAGCAGCCCCCGGGACTTTCACAATGAGCAGTTCTTC; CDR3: CASSPRDFHNEQFF
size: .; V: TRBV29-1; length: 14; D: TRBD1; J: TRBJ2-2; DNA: TGCAGCGTTGAAGGGACAGGGGTTACCGGGGAGCTGTTTTTT; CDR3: CSVEGTGVTGELFF
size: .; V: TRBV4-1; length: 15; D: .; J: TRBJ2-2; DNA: TGCGCCAGCAGTCCGGTAGCGGAGAACACCGGGGAGCTGTTTTTT; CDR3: CASSPVAENTGELFF
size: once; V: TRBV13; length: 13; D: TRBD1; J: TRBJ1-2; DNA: TGTGCCAGCAGCTTTCAGGGGGCGTTTGGCTACACCTTC; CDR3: CASSFQGAFGYTF